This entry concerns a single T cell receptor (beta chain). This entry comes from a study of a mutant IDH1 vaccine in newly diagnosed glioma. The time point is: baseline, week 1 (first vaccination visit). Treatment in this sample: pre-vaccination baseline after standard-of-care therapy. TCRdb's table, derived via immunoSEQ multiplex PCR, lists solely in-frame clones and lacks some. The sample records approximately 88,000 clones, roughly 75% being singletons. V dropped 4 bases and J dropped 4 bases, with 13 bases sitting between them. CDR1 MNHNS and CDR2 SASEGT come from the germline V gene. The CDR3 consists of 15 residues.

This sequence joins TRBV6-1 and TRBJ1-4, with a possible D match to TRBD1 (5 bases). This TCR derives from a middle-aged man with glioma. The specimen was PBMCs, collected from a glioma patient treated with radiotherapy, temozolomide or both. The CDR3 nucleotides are TGTGCCAGCAGTGTCGATCGGGGCTTTAATGAAAAACTGTTTTTT. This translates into CASSVDRGFNEKLFF.